The clone carrying this TCR beta chain was observed a handful of times. Its antigen is currently unknown. Sequence at one end of the junction differs from germline and may be a read error. Using its own MiXCR run on the reads, TCRdb lists one record per CDR3 protein. The top ten clones hold 12% to 15% of a sample with nearly 450,000 distinct CDR3 sequences, approximately 31% of them seen once. The source of the sample is a study of T cell repertoires in cytomegalovirus infection. CDR1 is SGHVT, CDR2 SQSDAQ, per germline. This CDR3 comprises 16 residues. Findings and limits, study-wide: In two of eight donors, the top clonotype was HLA-C-restricted CMV-specific.

Sequenced material: PBMCs. The sequence derives from a human donor in good health (CMV status not recorded). Some clones in this sample may be carry-over from other donors' samples. The chain is built from TRBV7-4 and TRBJ2-2; 8 bases align to TRBD2. The chain's CDR3 is CASGLGLATNTGELFF. Here the CDR3 DNA reads TGTGCCAGCGGCTTAGGACTAGCTACCAACACCGGGGAGCTGTTTTTT.